This T cell receptor (beta chain) derives from a study of T-cell reconstitution after alpha-beta-depleted transplantation in children. Many counts were recorded for this clonotype. Germline CDR1 and CDR2: DFQATT and SNEGSKA (reference sequence). V shed 4 bases and J shed 2 bases, with 15 bases lying between them. The CDR3 runs to 14 residues. Unique molecular identifiers were incorporated into the prepared TCRbeta library. TCRdb passed the PCR reads through MiXCR, listing each CDR3 protein once. The sample records nearly 400,000 distinct CDR3 sequences, around 20% being singletons. This TCR was sampled from a human donor who donated a stem cell graft to a child with acute myeloid leukemia. V usage is TRBV20-1 and J usage is TRBJ2-7; D is perhaps TRBD2 (6 bases). The material sequenced was PBMCs from the stem cell graft donor, taken from the stem cell graft. In DNA form, the CDR3 reads TGCAGTGCTAAAAAAGCGGGCCAGACCTACGAGCAGTACTTC. This codes for CSAKKAGQTYEQYF.